These 18 T cell receptor beta chains originate from one sample sequenced in a study of T cell responses to AZD1222 COVID-19 vaccine. Measured with immunoSEQ multiplex PCR; TCRdb has only the in-frame clones, and not every one. The sample yields more than 65,000 clones, around 78% seen once. The sequences come from peripheral blood, collected 28 days after the second AZD1222 dose. The receptor source for this set is an adult who received the AZD1222 COVID-19 vaccine.

This clone occurred once. V gene TRBV2 combines with J gene TRBJ1-2; 7 nucleotides line up with TRBD1. The J segment lost 10 bases and the V segment lost 2 bases, leaving 13 bases of the junction unmatched. Germline lookup yields CDR1 SNHLY and CDR2 FYNNEI. This CDR3 is built from 15 residues. The CDR3 DNA sequence: TGTGCCAGCAGTGAAAGCCGAGGCATAGGGGGCGACTACACCTTC. Protein product: CASSESRGIGGDYTF.

The CDR3 here is CASSSGGGRDYGYTF. CDR3 nucleotides: TGTGCCAGCAGTTCCGGCGGGGGGCGGGACTATGGCTACACCTTC. The rearrangement joins TRBV4-2 to TRBJ1-2; possibly TRBD1 for D (6 bases). This CDR3 has 15 residues. The V end was cut by 6 bases, the J end by 3 bases, with 17 bases between. Germline V gives CDR1 LGHNA, CDR2 YNFKEQ.

J is TRBJ2-7 and V is TRBV5-1; 10 nucleotides line up with TRBD2. CDR3 length: 16 residues. V trimming: 1 base; J trimming: 2 bases; junction bases outside the gene matches: 6. CDR1 is SGHRS and CDR2 is YFSETQ in the germline V gene. In nucleotides, the CDR3 is TGCGCCAGCAGCTTGTTCGGACTAGCGGAAGCCTACGAGCAGTACTTC. Amino acid sequence: CASSLFGLAEAYEQYF.

J is TRBJ2-4 and V is TRBV7-2, with unresolved D. Trimming took off 5 bases at V and 6 bases at J, with 20 bases between the two ends. Germline lookup yields CDR1 SGHTA and CDR2 FQGNSA. This CDR3 region has 16 residues. The CDR3 DNA sequence: TGTGCCAGCAGCCAGCGAACGACCGCCCTTATAAACATTCAGTACTTC. This gives the protein CASSQRTTALINIQYF.

This clone is a singleton in its sample. Its ends do not fully match the called genes, so a read error is possible. The genes are TRBV7-7 and TRBJ2-5; a weak D match, TRBD1 (5 bases). The CDR3 contains 15 residues. Germline lookup yields CDR1 SSHAT and CDR2 FNYEAQ (reference sequence). The CDR3 loop is CASSLSQGTQETQYF. The CDR3 DNA sequence: TGTGCTAGCAGCTTGAGCCAGGGAACACAAGAGACCCAGTACTTC.

This chain connects TRBV19 to TRBJ1-1; D is unresolved. The CDR3 loop spans 16 amino acids. The germline gives CDR1 LNHDA, CDR2 SQIVND (reference sequence). With 3 bases removed from V and 4 bases from J, the gap between germline ends came to 18 bases. CDR3 amino acids: CASSIVGRHPRTEAFF. CDR3 bases: TGTGCCAGTAGTATTGTAGGACGCCACCCCCGCACTGAAGCTTTCTTT.

The V gene is TRBV5-1, the J gene TRBJ2-5; a possible D gene is TRBD1 (5 bases). The ends were cut back, 3 bases at V and 3 bases at J, with 12 bases in the middle. Germline V gives CDR1 SGHRS, CDR2 YFSETQ. CDR3 size: 14 residues. For the CDR3, the DNA is TGCGCCAGCAGCTACCAGGGTGCGGAAGAGACCCAGTACTTC. Translation gives CASSYQGAEETQYF. The variable domain in full, completed from reference TRBV5-1 and TRBJ2-5, reads KAGVTQTPRYLIKTRGQQVTLSCSPISGHRSVSWYQQTPGQGLQFLFEYFSETQRNKGNFPGRFSGRQFSNSRSEMNVSTLELGDSALYLCASSYQGAEETQYFGPGTRLLVL.

This clone was counted a few times. The chain is built from TRBV19 and TRBJ1-1; 7 nucleotides agree with TRBD1. Germline loops: CDR1 LNHDA, CDR2 SQIVND (reference sequence). The CDR3 length is 16 residues. The ends lost 3 bases at V and 2 bases at J; junction bases unmatched: 9. The DNA for the CDR3 is TGTGCCAGTAGTATTAAGGCGGGACAGCCAAACACTGAAGCTTTCTTT. This encodes CASSIKAGQPNTEAFF.

This clone has at least ten counts. The chain is built from TRBV5-6 and TRBJ2-7, with D hard to call. Per the germline V gene, CDR1 is SGHDT and CDR2 is YYEEEE. V was pared by 3 bases and J by 4 bases, with 5 bases between. CDR3 length: 11 amino acids. The chain's CDR3 is CASSSLYEQYF. In DNA form, the CDR3 reads TGTGCCAGCAGCTCTCTTTACGAGCAGTACTTC.

J is TRBJ1-1 and V is TRBV10-3, with D perhaps TRBD1 (6 bases). Germline V lookup: CDR1 ENHRY, CDR2 SYGVKD. This CDR3 is built from 13 residues. V shed 7 bases and J shed 3 bases, with 12 bases lying between them. The CDR3 spells CAINQGQYTEAFF. The CDR3 DNA sequence: TGTGCCATCAACCAAGGACAGTACACTGAAGCTTTCTTT.

The gene calls are TRBV5-1 and TRBJ2-3; TRBD2 aligns across 8 bases. The CDR3 length is 14 residues. Unmatched junction bases numbered 7, after V lost 6 bases and J lost 4 bases. Germline CDR1 is SGHRS and CDR2 is YFSETQ. CDR3 sequence: CASTREGGADTQYF. CDR3 nucleotide sequence: TGCGCCAGCACCCGGGAGGGGGGGGCAGATACGCAGTATTTT.

The rearrangement joins TRBV5-1 to TRBJ1-2, with a weak D call TRBD1 (5 bases). The CDR3 covers 12 residues. V dropped 0 bases and J dropped 7 bases, with 7 bases sitting between them. CDR1 and CDR2 from the germline V gene are SGHRS and YFSETQ. CDR3 sequence (DNA): TGCGCCAGCAGCTTGGGTGGGGCTGGCTACACCTTC. It encodes CASSLGGAGYTF.

V and J are TRBV6-1 and TRBJ1-1; unclear D gene. In germline, CDR1 is MNHNS, CDR2 SASEGT. There are 13 residues in the CDR3. Between the trimmed V and J ends, which lost 2 bases and 0 bases, there was a span of 4 bases. The CDR3 DNA reads as TGTGCCAGCAGTGAATATCTGAACACTGAAGCTTTCTTT. This codes for CASSEYLNTEAFF.

The genes are TRBV5-1 and TRBJ1-3; no clear D. V dropped 3 bases and J dropped 3 bases, with 22 bases sitting between them. Germline V gene sequence: CDR1 SGHRS, CDR2 YFSETQ. There are 18 residues in the CDR3. The CDR3 DNA sequence: TGCGCCAGCAGCTCCGGAAGCCTGCCGGGAGGGTATGGAAACACCATATATTTT. It translates to CASSSGSLPGGYGNTIYF.

The chain is built from TRBV7-2 and TRBJ2-5; D possibly corresponds to TRBD1 (5 bases). The germline V and J ends were trimmed by 1 base and 4 bases, with 10 bases remaining between them. CDR3 length equals 14 residues. Looked up from germline, CDR1 is SGHTA and CDR2 is FQGNSA. In nucleotides, the CDR3 is TGTGCCAGCAGCTTAGTAGCTAGGGGAGAGACCCAGTACTTC. This gives the protein CASSLVARGETQYF.

The count of this clone is one. The J gene is TRBJ1-6, the V gene TRBV23-1; D not resolved. TRBV23-1 is placed among ORFs of uncertain function. V lost 4 bases, J lost 5 bases, and 9 bases lay in between. There are 14 residues in the CDR3. In DNA form, the CDR3 reads TGCGCCAGCAGTCGTCTTGGCGATAATTCACCCCTCCACTTT. As protein: CASSRLGDNSPLHF.

The rearrangement uses TRBV5-1 and TRBJ1-6; a weak D match, TRBD1 (6 bases). This CDR3 has 14 amino acids. V was pared by 10 bases and J by 7 bases, with 18 bases between. Germline V gene sequence: CDR1 SGHRS, CDR2 YFSETQ. CDR3 residues: CASSAGDGNSPLHF. In DNA form, the CDR3 reads TGCGCCTCAAGTGCAGGGGACGGGAATTCACCCCTCCACTTT.

The chain combines TRBV19 with TRBJ1-4; 7 nucleotides align to TRBD1. There are 16 residues in the CDR3. With V trimmed by 6 bases and J by 8 bases, 15 bases remained unmatched. The V gene's germline CDR1 is LNHDA and CDR2 SQIVND (reference sequence). The CDR3 DNA sequence: TGTGCCAGTAGCACGAACCCGGACAGGTCGGAAGAAAAACTGTTTTTT. Protein sequence: CASSTNPDRSEEKLFF. Filled out from reference TRBV19 and TRBJ1-4, the complete variable domain reads DGGITQSPKYLFRKEGQNVTLSCEQNLNHDAMYWYRQDPGQGLRLIYYSQIVNDFQKGDIAEGYSVSREKKESFPLTVTSAQKNPTAFYLCASSTNPDRSEEKLFFGSGTQLSVL.